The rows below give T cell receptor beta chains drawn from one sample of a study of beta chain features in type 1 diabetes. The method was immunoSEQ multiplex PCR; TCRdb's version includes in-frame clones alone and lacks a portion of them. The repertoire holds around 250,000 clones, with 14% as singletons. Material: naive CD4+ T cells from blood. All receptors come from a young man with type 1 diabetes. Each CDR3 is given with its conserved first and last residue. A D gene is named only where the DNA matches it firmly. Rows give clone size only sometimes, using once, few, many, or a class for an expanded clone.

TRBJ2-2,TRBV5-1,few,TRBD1,TGCGCCAGCAGCTTGGCGGGACAGGGGACCGGGGAGCTGTTTTTT,CASSLAGQGTGELFF
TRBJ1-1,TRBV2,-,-,TGTGCCAGCAGCGGACAGTGGAACACTGAAGCTTTCTTT,CASSGQWNTEAFF
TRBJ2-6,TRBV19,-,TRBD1,TGTGCCACCACCCACAGGGGTCGCCAGACTGGGGCCAACGTCCTGACTTTC,CATTHRGRQTGANVLTF
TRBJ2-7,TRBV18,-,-,TGTGCCAGCTCACCACCGGGCACAGTTCCCCTTTGGGAGCAGTACTTC,CASSPPGTVPLWEQYF
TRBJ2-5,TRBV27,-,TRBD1,TGTGCCAGCAGTGCCCGGACAGGGGGTCAAGAGACCCAGTACTTC,CASSARTGGQETQYF
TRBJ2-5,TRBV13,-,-,TGTGCCAGCAGCTTGTCCAGGGAGACCCAGTACTTC,CASSLSRETQYF
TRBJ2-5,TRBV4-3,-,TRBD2,TGCGCCAGCAGCCAAGATTTGACTAGCGGGGGATGGGTGACCCAGTACTTC,CASSQDLTSGGWVTQYF
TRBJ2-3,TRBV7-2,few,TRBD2,TGTGCCAGCAGCCCGACTAGCGCGACAGATACGCAGTATTTT,CASSPTSATDTQYF
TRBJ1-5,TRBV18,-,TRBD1,TGTGCCAGCTCGCCAGGACAGGGAGGGCAGCCCCAGCATTTT,CASSPGQGGQPQHF
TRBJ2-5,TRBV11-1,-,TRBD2,TGTGCCAGCAGCTTAAGCGGGACTCGAAGTGGAGAGACCCAGTACTTC,CASSLSGTRSGETQYF
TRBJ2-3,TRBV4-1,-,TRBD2,TGCGCCAGCAGCCTACGAGGGGGTGCGGGAGGGCCTACAGATACGCAGTATTTT,CASSLRGGAGGPTDTQYF
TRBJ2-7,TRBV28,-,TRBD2,TGTGCCAGCAGTCTGACTAGCGGGAGTCACGAGCAGTACTTC,CASSLTSGSHEQYF
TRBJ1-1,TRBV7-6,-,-,TGTGCCAGCAGCTTAGTTAGGATAGGAGACACTGAAGCTTTCTTT,CASSLVRIGDTEAFF
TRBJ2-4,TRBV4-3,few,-,TGCGCCAGCAGCCAAGAGTCCAGGAAAAACATTCAGTACTTC,CASSQESRKNIQYF
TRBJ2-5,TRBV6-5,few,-,TGTGCCAGCAGTTACTCTGAACCGTCCGGGGCCCAGTACTTC,CASSYSEPSGAQYF
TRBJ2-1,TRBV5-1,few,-,TGCGCCAGCAGCTTTAGCGTAAGCTCCTACAATGAGCAGTTCTTC,CASSFSVSSYNEQFF
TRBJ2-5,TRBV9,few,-,TGTGCCAGCAGCGTCGGGGGAGCCCAAGAGACCCAGTACTTC,CASSVGGAQETQYF
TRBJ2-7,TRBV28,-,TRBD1,TGTGCCAGCAGTTCCCCAATCCCGAGGCCGGGACAGGGCGGCCACGAGCAGTACTTC,CASSSPIPRPGQGGHEQYF
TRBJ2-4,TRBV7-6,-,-,TGTGCCAGCAGCCCCGGGACTCTCCGTAAAAACATTCAGTACTTC,CASSPGTLRKNIQYF
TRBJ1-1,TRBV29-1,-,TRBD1,TGCAGCGTCCGGGGACAGGGTGGCACTGAAGCTTTCTTT,CSVRGQGGTEAFF
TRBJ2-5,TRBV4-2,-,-,TGTGCCAGCAGCCAAGAAGGGGCCCAAGAGACCCAGTACTTC,CASSQEGAQETQYF
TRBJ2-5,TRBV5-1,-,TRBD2,TGCGCCAGCAGCTTGGGACTAGCGGGAGGTGTAGAGACCCAGTACTTC,CASSLGLAGGVETQYF
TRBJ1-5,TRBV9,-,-,TGTGCCAGCAGCGTGGCCAGCAATCAGCCCCAGCATTTT,CASSVASNQPQHF
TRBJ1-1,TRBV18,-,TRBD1,TGTGCCAGCTCACCGTTCGGAGGCAGGGGGCTAGAGGGGAACACTGAAGCTTTCTTT,CASSPFGGRGLEGNTEAFF
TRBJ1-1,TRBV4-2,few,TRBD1,TGTGCCAGCAGCCAAATAGGGGGCCCCAACACTGAAGCTTTCTTT,CASSQIGGPNTEAFF
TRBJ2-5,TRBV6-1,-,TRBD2,TGTGCCAGCAAGAAACTAGCGGGAGTGGGGGAGACCCAGTACTTC,CASKKLAGVGETQYF
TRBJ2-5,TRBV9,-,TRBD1,TGTGCCAGCAGCGCGTCCGGGACAGGGGTCCGGGAGACCCAGTACTTC,CASSASGTGVRETQYF
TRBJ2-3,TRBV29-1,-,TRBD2,TGCAGCGCGCTAGCGGGAGGGTTAGATACGCAGTATTTT,CSALAGGLDTQYF
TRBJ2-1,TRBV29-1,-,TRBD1,TGCAGCATCGAACAGGGGAAGGGGGACTCCTACAATGAGCAGTTCTTC,CSIEQGKGDSYNEQFF
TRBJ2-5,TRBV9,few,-,TGTGCCAGCAGCGTAGGCGGGGGCCCCGAGACCCAGTACTTC,CASSVGGGPETQYF
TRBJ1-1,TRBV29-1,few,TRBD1,TGCAGCGTGATGAGGCTCACAGGGGGAGCCACTGAAGCTTTCTTT,CSVMRLTGGATEAFF
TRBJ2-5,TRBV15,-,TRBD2,TGTGCCACCAGCAGAGGGGGGGGAGCCGGGAATGGAGAGACCCAGTACTTC,CATSRGGGAGNGETQYF
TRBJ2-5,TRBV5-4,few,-,TGTGCCAGCAGCTCCTACCAAGAGACCCAGTACTTC,CASSSYQETQYF
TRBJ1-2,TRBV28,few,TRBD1,TGTGCCAGCAGCCCGACAGGGGAAGGCTACACCTTC,CASSPTGEGYTF
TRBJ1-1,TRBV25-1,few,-,TGTGCCAGCTGCCCGTTCGGGTCCGGGAACACTGAAGCTTTCTTT,CASCPFGSGNTEAFF
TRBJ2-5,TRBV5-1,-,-,TGCGCCAGCAAACCTGGTAGTGGAGGGCAAGAGACCCAGTACTTC,CASKPGSGGQETQYF
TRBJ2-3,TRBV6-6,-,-,TGTGCCAGCAGTTTTGCTAGCGCGTCTAGCACAGATACGCAGTATTTT,CASSFASASSTDTQYF
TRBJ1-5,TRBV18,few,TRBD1,TGTGCCAGCTCACGACAGGGGGCTAACCAGCCCCAGCATTTT,CASSRQGANQPQHF
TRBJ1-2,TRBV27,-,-,TGTGCCAGCAGTTTGAGTTATAGTTCGCAGGAACTCTATGGCTACACCTTC,CASSLSYSSQELYGYTF
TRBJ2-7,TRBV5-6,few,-,TGTGCCAGCAGCCTTCAGGGCCCCTACGAGCAGTACTTC,CASSLQGPYEQYF
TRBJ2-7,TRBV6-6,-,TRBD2,TGTGCCAGCAGTTACTCGGTTGGCGGGAGTACCTACGAGCAGTACTTC,CASSYSVGGSTYEQYF
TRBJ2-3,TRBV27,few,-,TGTGCCAGCAGCCAGGGAGATACGCAGTATTTT,CASSQGDTQYF
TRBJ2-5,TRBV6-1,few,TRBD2,TGTGCCAGCAGTGATCCGGCGGGAGGGGAGGAGACCCAGTACTTC,CASSDPAGGEETQYF
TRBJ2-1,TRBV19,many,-,TGTGCCAGTAGGTCGTGGCAGGGGAGCAATGAGCAGTTCTTC,CASRSWQGSNEQFF
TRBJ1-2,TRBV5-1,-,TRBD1,TGCGCCAGCAGCTTAGGACAGGGGAGCTATGGCTACACCTTC,CASSLGQGSYGYTF
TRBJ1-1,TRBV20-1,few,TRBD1,TGCAGTGGCAGGGGGAGAACTGAAGCTTTCTTT,CSGRGRTEAFF
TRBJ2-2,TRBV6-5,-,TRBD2,TGTGCCAGCAGTTCTAGCGGAGTGAACACCGGGGAGCTGTTTTTT,CASSSSGVNTGELFF
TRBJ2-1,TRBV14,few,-,TGTGCCAGCAGCCATCCGGCGGGACAGCGTACCTACAATGAGCAGTTCTTC,CASSHPAGQRTYNEQFF
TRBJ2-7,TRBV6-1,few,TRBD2,TGTGCCAGCAGCAGACTAGCGGGAGGGGCCTACGAGCAGTACTTC,CASSRLAGGAYEQYF
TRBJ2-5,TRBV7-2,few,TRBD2,TGTGCCAGCAGCTTAGGGACTAGCAGAGAGACCCAGTACTTC,CASSLGTSRETQYF
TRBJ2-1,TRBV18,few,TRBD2,TGTGCCAGCTCCCCCGGGACTAGCGCAGGATTTGAGCAGTTCTTC,CASSPGTSAGFEQFF
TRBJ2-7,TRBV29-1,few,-,TGCAGCGTAGGAGGGGCAACAGGGGCTAGCTACGAGCAGTACTTC,CSVGGATGASYEQYF
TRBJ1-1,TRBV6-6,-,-,TGTGCCAGCAGTTACCAACAGACGAACACTGAAGCTTTCTTT,CASSYQQTNTEAFF
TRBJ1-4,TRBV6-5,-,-,TGTGCCAGCAGTTATTTCCCCGGTGAAAAACTGTTTTTT,CASSYFPGEKLFF
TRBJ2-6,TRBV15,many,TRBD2,TGTGCCACCAGAGGTAGCGGGACTGGGGCCAACGTCCTGACTTTC,CATRGSGTGANVLTF
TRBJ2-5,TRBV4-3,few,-,TGCGCCAGCAGCCAAGATCCGAGGGCCCAAGAGACCCAGTACTTC,CASSQDPRAQETQYF
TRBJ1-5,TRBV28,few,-,TGTGCCAGCAGTCTAACAGGCCAGCCCCAGCATTTT,CASSLTGQPQHF
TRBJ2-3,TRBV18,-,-,TGTGCCAGCTCACCTCCGGGGGATACGCAGTATTTT,CASSPPGDTQYF
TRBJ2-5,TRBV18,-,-,TGTGCCAGCTCTCCGGGACTCACGAGGGAGACCCAGTACTTC,CASSPGLTRETQYF